The rows below give T cell receptor beta chains drawn from one sample of a study of post-analysis software for immune sequencing data. TCRdb re-called the PCR reads through MiXCR, storing one row per CDR3 protein. The sample carries 450,000 to 650,000 distinct CDR3 sequences, roughly 46% recorded once. The specimen was blood. These receptors all come from a girl aged 5 to 17 with multiple sclerosis. CDR3s include the opening cysteine and the closing phenylalanine or tryptophan.

J,V,CDR3
TRBJ2-4,TRBV9,CASSASPSYTDTQYF
TRBJ1-2,TRBV7-2,CASSLAGQNGYIF
TRBJ2-3,TRBV5-1,CASSLFKTAALSTDTQYF
TRBJ2-7,TRBV4-1,CASSQSQGSYEQYF
TRBJ2-3,TRBV24-1,CATSASTDTQYF
TRBJ2-2,TRBV11-3,CASSLNRGNTGELFF
TRBJ1-1,TRBV9,CASNSDGTGVTEAFF
TRBJ2-7,TRBV3-1,CASSQGEEQYF
TRBJ1-2,TRBV6-1,CASSGTVAGYGYTF
TRBJ1-5,TRBV20-1,CSAVPGGHSNQPQHF
TRBJ2-4,TRBV7-2,CASSLVSDRVFYF
TRBJ1-4,TRBV7-8,CASSTDRGQTNEKLFF
TRBJ1-1,TRBV6-5,CASSYSRGGSGTEAFF
TRBJ2-1,TRBV7-2,CASSVLAGVNNEQFF
TRBJ1-5,TRBV7-3,CASSLTRPETGNQPQHF
TRBJ1-1,TRBV12-3/TRBV12-4,CASIQGQGTEAFF
TRBJ2-5,TRBV24-1,CATRLGSQETQYF
TRBJ1-1,TRBV3-1,CASSQRQLNTEAFF
TRBJ1-2,TRBV18,CASSAQLGGYTF
TRBJ2-1,TRBV7-6,CASSLSYGQGVNEQFF
TRBJ1-2,TRBV7-2,CASSLRGDRGLVDHGYTF
TRBJ2-1,TRBV6-4,CASRDRPGDNEQFF
TRBJ2-5,TRBV25-1,CASSPLTSVQETQYF
TRBJ1-2,TRBV4-1,CASSQDSGRISPGYTF
TRBJ2-5,TRBV7-8,CASSPGRGPGETQYF
TRBJ2-2,TRBV12-3/TRBV12-4,CASSLGGAGELFF
TRBJ2-1,TRBV5-1,CASTRGTSGSSSYNEQFF
TRBJ2-3,TRBV20-1,CSARRRQTDTQYF
TRBJ1-1,TRBV6-6,CASSYPGTGGIEAFF
TRBJ2-5,TRBV4-1,CASSQEWRGQQNFQETQYF